The T cell receptor (beta chain) under discussion was sequenced for a study of OX40 agonist ivuxolimab in advanced cancers. As for the study in general: Patients were treated with intravenous ivuxolimab, dosed at 0.01 to 10 mg/kg and infused every 2 weeks. Patients in dose escalation had liver, melanoma, kidney or head and neck cancers. Findings and limits, study-wide: Expanded peripheral T cells had an undetermined antigen specificity. The mean number of expanded clones was higher in CD8+ T cells than in CD4+.

TCRdb's copy holds only in-frame clones and misses some; the assay was immunoSEQ multiplex PCR. Among roughly 71,000 clones, 85% were seen once, and the ten largest hold about 0.76%. Deletions cut 8 bases from V and 6 bases from J, with 14 bases between. This CDR3 has 13 amino acids. Germline V lookup: CDR1 SNHLY, CDR2 FYNNEI. On this clone itself: The antigen remains unidentified.

The source material was CD4+ or CD8+ T cells sorted from blood, sampled in a trial of the OX40 agonist ivuxolimab. The receptor's source is an adult with an advanced solid tumor such as melanoma, head and neck, liver or kidney cancer. The V call is TRBV2, the J call TRBJ1-5; D might be TRBD1 (6 bases). The CDR3 here is CASLGGPLQPQHF. CDR3 bases: TGTGCCAGCCTCGGGGGGCCGCTTCAGCCCCAGCATTTT.